This T cell receptor beta chain was identified during a study of response to subunit inactivated influenza vaccine. Study-wide findings and caveats: With each seasonal influenza vaccination, the authors suggested, few new T cells are recruited.

Germline V gives CDR1 SSHAT, CDR2 FNYEAQ (reference sequence). This CDR3 contains 16 residues. On this clonotype itself: Its antigen remains unknown. Sequence at one end of the junction differs from germline and may be a read error.

TCRdb itself ran the RT-PCR reads through MiXCR, one entry per CDR3 protein. The table shows about 300,000 distinct CDR3 sequences, with about 20% occurring only once. The TCR originated in a man aged 50-75 years who received an inactivated influenza vaccine. The chain recombines TRBV7-7 with TRBJ2-7, with D unresolved. The sequences come from PBMCs from blood, collected less than 22 months after vaccination. As DNA, the CDR3 is TGTGCTAGCAGCTTAGAAATCCAAAAGAGCTCCTACGAGCAGTACTTC. Translation gives CASSLEIQKSSYEQYF.